These 27 T cell receptor beta chains originate from one sample sequenced in a study of blood T cells in healthy people across ages. A second PCR, run for roughly 6 to 11 cycles, used a sample-barcoded 5' primer plus a J-beta primer mix. TCRdb re-analysed the 5' RACE reads in MiXCR, keeping a single row per CDR3 protein. The table has hundreds of thousands of distinct CDR3 sequences, roughly 30% seen once. Material: blood. All receptors come from an elderly woman in good health.

The chain is built from TRBV7-8 and TRBJ1-2; 7 positions match TRBD1. The CDR3 sequence is 15 residues long. After removal of 2 bases from V and 2 bases from J, the junction contained 5 bases not matched to a gene. Germline loops: CDR1 SGHVS, CDR2 FQNEAQ. In DNA form, the CDR3 reads TGTGCCAGCAGCTTAATCCAGACAGGGAACTATGGCTACACCTTC. It codes for CASSLIQTGNYGYTF. The whole variable domain, filled in from reference TRBV7-8 and TRBJ1-2, reads GAGVSQSPRYKVAKRGQDVALRCDPISGHVSLFWYQQALGQGPEFLTYFQNEAQLDKSGLPSDRFFAERPEGSVSTLKIQRTQQEDSAVYLCASSLIQTGNYGYTFGSGTRLTVV.

V is TRBV20-1 and J is TRBJ2-2, with D perhaps TRBD1 (5 bases). Germline lookup yields CDR1 DFQATT and CDR2 SNEGSKA (reference sequence). The CDR3 has 13 residues. Trimming pared 1 base from V and 7 bases from J, leaving 10 bases between. CDR3 in amino acids: CSARASGNGELFF. In DNA, the CDR3 is TGCAGTGCTAGAGCATCAGGGAACGGGGAGCTGTTTTTT.

Concerning this clonotype: At one boundary the junction diverges from the germline segment, which might be a read error. V and J are TRBV5-1 and TRBJ1-2; no clear D. The germline V gene encodes CDR1 SGHRS and CDR2 YFSETQ. This CDR3 spans 17 amino acids. CDR3 region: CANSLQGQAGLNYGYTF. The CDR3 DNA reads as TGCGCCAACAGCTTGCAAGGTCAAGCAGGCCTGAACTATGGCTACACCTTC.

On this clonotype itself: This could be a read error, since a much larger clone is one nucleotide away. The chain has TRBV5-1 and TRBJ1-1; 7 bases match TRBD1. The CDR3 totals 13 residues. Germline CDR1 reads SGHRS; CDR2 reads YFSETQ. The CDR3 DNA sequence: TGCGCCAGCAGCGGGGACAGCAACACTGTAGCTTTCTTT. It encodes CASSGDSNTVAFF.

A note on this clonotype: A much larger clone differs from this one at a single base, so this may be a read error. V and J are TRBV5-1 and TRBJ2-5; 8 bases fit TRBD2. Losses at the gene ends were 0 bases for V and 11 bases for J; bases not matched to a gene: 9. This CDR3 has 14 residues. The germline gives CDR1 SGHRS, CDR2 YFSETQ. CDR3 sequence reads: CASSLDSGENEQYF. The CDR3 DNA reads TGCGCCAGCAGCTTGGATAGCGGGGAAAATGAGCAGTACTTC. Filled out from reference TRBV5-1 and TRBJ2-5, the complete variable domain reads KAGVTQTPRYLIKTRGQQVTLSCSPISGHRSVSWYQQTPGQGLQFLFEYFSETQRNKGNFPGRFSGRQFSNSRSEMNVSTLELGDSALYLCASSLDSGENEQYFGPGTRLLVL.

Concerning this clonotype: A much larger clone lies one base from this, so it may be a read error. The chain employs TRBV4-3 and TRBJ1-4; D is perhaps TRBD1 (6 bases). The germline CDR1 and CDR2 sequences are LGHNA and YSLEER. The CDR3 has 14 residues. The CDR3 region has the DNA TGCGCCAGCAGCTTGGACAGCGCAAATGAAAAACGGTTTTTT. It codes for CASSLDSANEKRFF.

The CDR3 coding sequence is TGTGCCAGCAGCGTAGGATCCCTCGCAGCGGGCCAGTACTTC. Translating gives CASSVGSLAAGQYF. The J gene is TRBJ2-5, the V gene TRBV9, with a possible D match to TRBD2 (6 bases). Deletions cut 0 bases from V and 10 bases from J, with 16 bases between. The CDR3 consists of 14 residues. CDR1 is SGDLS and CDR2 is YYNGEE in the germline V gene.

V usage is TRBV20-1 and J usage is TRBJ2-3, with 14 bases matching TRBD2. V trimming: 3 bases; J trimming: 6 bases; junction bases outside the gene matches: 20. The germline gives CDR1 DFQATT, CDR2 SNEGSKA (reference sequence). The CDR3 contains 20 residues. CDR3 bases: TGCAGTGCTAGGGGGCCTCCGGGACTAGCGGGGGCCCCCCCCTTTGATACGCAGTATTTT. Its protein is CSARGPPGLAGAPPFDTQYF.

This clonotype has ten or more counts. The genes are TRBV7-2 and TRBJ2-3; D is possibly TRBD1 (5 bases). Looked up from germline, CDR1 is SGHTA and CDR2 is FQGNSA. V was shortened by 8 bases and J by 6 bases, with 12 bases between the two germline ends. The CDR3 has 12 residues. The chain's CDR3 is CASGAASDTQYF. As DNA, the CDR3 is TGTGCCAGCGGGGCAGCTTCCGATACGCAGTATTTT.

This clonotype was seen at least ten times. The V gene is TRBV5-5, the J gene TRBJ2-2; tentative D call: TRBD1 (6 bases). Germline CDR1 and CDR2: SGHKS and YYEKEE (reference sequence). There are 15 residues in the CDR3. The ends were cut back, 4 bases at V and 2 bases at J, with 12 bases in the middle. In DNA, the CDR3 is TGTGCCAGCAGCGGGGACATTCTTAACACCGGGGAGCTGTTTTTT. Its protein product is CASSGDILNTGELFF.

This clonotype was seen many times. This rearrangement joins TRBV20-1 to TRBJ2-7; 9 bases are shared with TRBD1. J was trimmed by 6 bases and V by 4 bases; bases with no gene match: 7. Germline assignment: CDR1 DFQATT and CDR2 SNEGSKA (reference sequence). The CDR3 totals 13 residues. Here the CDR3 DNA reads TGCAGTGCTATGGGACAGGGTTGGAGCGAGCAGTACTTC. Translating gives CSAMGQGWSEQYF.

This clonotype appeared a few times. The CDR3 nucleotides are TGCAGTGCTAGGGGAGGACTAGCGGGGGGGCGGCAGTATTTT. Protein sequence: CSARGGLAGGRQYF. The chain is built from TRBV20-1 and TRBJ2-3, with 15 bases fitting TRBD2. Germline lookup yields CDR1 DFQATT and CDR2 SNEGSKA (reference sequence). The ends lost 3 bases at V and 11 bases at J; junction bases unmatched: 6. This CDR3 contains 14 residues.

The chain recombines TRBV13 with TRBJ2-1; no definite D call. Germline loops: CDR1 PRHDT, CDR2 FYEKMQ (reference sequence). V was clipped by 2 bases and J by 0 bases, with 23 bases between them. The CDR3 is made up of 20 amino acids. The CDR3 loop is CASSLTASFPSMGSYNEQFF. The CDR3 DNA sequence: TGTGCCAGCAGCTTAACCGCATCCTTCCCCTCTATGGGCTCCTACAATGAGCAGTTCTTC.

The sample holds many counts of this clonotype. V usage is TRBV6-1 and J usage is TRBJ1-2; D unclear. Trimming removed 6 bases at V and 2 bases at J, with 13 bases between. Germline assignment: CDR1 MNHNS and CDR2 SASEGT. This CDR3 is built from 14 residues. CDR3 amino acids: CASRQGEKNYGYTF. The CDR3 nucleotides read TGTGCCAGCAGACAAGGCGAGAAAAACTATGGCTACACCTTC.

The chain employs TRBV12-3 or TRBV12-4 and TRBJ2-5, with D possibly TRBD1 on 6 matching bases. V dropped 3 bases and J dropped 4 bases, with 15 bases sitting between them. The CDR3 contains 15 residues. CDR3 sequence reads: CASSFSGAPTETQYF. The CDR3 DNA reads TGTGCCAGCAGTTTTTCAGGGGCACCTACAGAGACCCAGTACTTC.

A remark on this clonotype: A single base separates this from a much larger clone, so it may be a read error. The chain links TRBV30 to TRBJ1-2; tentative D call: TRBD1 (5 bases). The CDR3 is 13 amino acids. From germline, CDR1 is GTSNPN and CDR2 SVGIG (reference sequence). Written as DNA, the CDR3 is TGTGCCTGGAAACAGGACCTGGGGTATGGCTGCACCTTC. As protein: CAWKQDLGYGCTF.

This clonotype was seen ten or more times. The rearrangement uses TRBV4-2 and TRBJ2-1; 7 bases fit TRBD2. V lost 4 bases to trimming and J lost 5 bases; unmatched junction nucleotides: 8. The CDR3 length is 15 residues. Germline V gene sequence: CDR1 LGHNA, CDR2 YNFKEQ. The CDR3 bases are TGTGCCAGCAGCCCAGGATCTAGCGGTGACAATGAGCAGTTCTTC. It translates to CASSPGSSGDNEQFF.

This clonotype was counted only a few times. One end of the junction fails to match germline, which may point to a read error. The chain couples TRBV5-1 to TRBJ2-5; 10 bases fit TRBD2. The CDR3 contains 15 residues. Germline CDR1 and CDR2: SGHRS and YFSETQ. DNA of the CDR3: TGCGCCAGCAGCCTACTAGCGGGATTGCAAGGGACCCAGTACTTC. Its translation: CASSLLAGLQGTQYF.

The V call is TRBV12-3 or TRBV12-4, the J call TRBJ1-4; D is unclear. This CDR3 comprises 14 residues. Trimming removed 1 base at V and 10 bases at J, with 13 bases between. CDR3 nucleotide sequence: TGTGCCAGCAGTTTAGGGGATTCGGGCGGAAAACTGTTTTTT. It codes for CASSLGDSGGKLFF.

This clonotype was seen ten or more times. This chain joins TRBV6-5 and TRBJ2-1; D call uncertain. Germline values: CDR1 MNHEY, CDR2 SVGAGI. The CDR3 is made up of 13 amino acids. Trimming stripped 6 bases from V and 9 bases from J, with 15 bases between. The CDR3 protein is CASREGLFGEQFF. In DNA form, the CDR3 reads TGTGCCAGCAGGGAAGGTCTGTTTGGTGAGCAGTTCTTC.

This clonotype appeared many times. The chain is built from TRBV5-5 and TRBJ2-1, with 11 positions matching TRBD1. This CDR3 comprises 16 residues. Trimming removed 5 bases from V and 7 bases from J; junction bases left unmatched: 11. Germline V gene sequence: CDR1 SGHKS, CDR2 YYEKEE (reference sequence). This chain's CDR3 is CASSSPGTGGRNEQFF. As DNA, the CDR3 is TGTGCCAGCAGTTCCCCCGGGACAGGGGGTCGGAATGAGCAGTTCTTC.

There are many counts of this clonotype. The V and J genes are TRBV5-5 and TRBJ2-1, with a tentative D call TRBD2 (5 bases). Per the germline V gene, CDR1 is SGHKS and CDR2 is YYEKEE (reference sequence). This CDR3 spans 13 amino acids. Trimming left V 2 bases short and J 11 bases short, with 14 bases between. The CDR3 bases are TGTGCCAGCAGCTTAGGGCTTACTAGTCAGCAGTTCTTC. Its translation: CASSLGLTSQQFF. The whole variable domain, filled in from reference TRBV5-5 and TRBJ2-1, reads DAGVTQSPTHLIKTRGQQVTLRCSPISGHKSVSWYQQVLGQGPQFIFQYYEKEERGRGNFPDRFSARQFPNYSSELNVNALLLGDSALYLCASSLGLTSQQFFGPGTRLTVL.

The sample holds a few counts of this clonotype. A much larger clone is a single base away; this may be a read error. This rearrangement joins TRBV9 to TRBJ2-7; a weak D match, TRBD2 (6 bases). Germline lookup yields CDR1 SGDLS and CDR2 YYNGEE. The CDR3 consists of 14 residues. V lost 3 bases, J lost 3 bases, and 13 bases lay in between. CDR3 nucleotide sequence: TGTGCCAGCAGCGGAGGGCAGGGAGGCTACGAGCAGTACTTC. This translates into CASSGGQGGYEQYF.

The genes are TRBV20-1 and TRBJ2-6; D gene unclear. Germline CDR1 and CDR2: DFQATT and SNEGSKA (reference sequence). With 5 bases removed from V and 0 bases from J, the gap between germline ends came to 8 bases. This CDR3 comprises 14 residues. The CDR3 DNA sequence: TGCAGTGCTTTCGGGTACTCTGGGGCCAACGTCCTGACTTTC. Protein sequence: CSAFGYSGANVLTF.

The table lists this clonotype with a few counts. The chain couples TRBV7-9 to TRBJ1-4; possibly TRBD1 for D (5 bases). The germline V gene encodes CDR1 SEHNR and CDR2 FQNEAQ (reference sequence). V was cut by 3 bases and J by 7 bases, with 15 bases left in between. The CDR3 sequence is 15 residues long. This chain's CDR3 is CASSFGVQGGEKLFF. The DNA for the CDR3 is TGTGCCAGCAGCTTCGGGGTCCAGGGCGGTGAAAAACTGTTTTTT.

In regard to this clonotype: Possible read error: a much larger clone is one base away. V and J are TRBV7-2 and TRBJ1-4, with TRBD1 identical over 10 bases. This CDR3 comprises 14 residues. The trim removed 5 bases at V and 7 bases at J, leaving 4 bases unmatched. Germline V gene data show CDR1 as SGHTA and CDR2 as FQGNSA. CDR3 sequence: CASSVDRGSEKLFF. The CDR3 region has the DNA TGTGCCAGCAGCGTGGACAGGGGGAGTGAAAAACTGTTTTTT.

V usage is TRBV6-2 or TRBV6-3 and J usage is TRBJ2-4; the match to TRBD1 covers 9 bases. V shed 2 bases and J 8 bases; nucleotides not matched to a gene: 19. The CDR3 is 19 residues long. Germline V gives CDR1 MNHEY, CDR2 SVGEGT. This chain's CDR3 is CASSYIPGQGMTEGDIQYF. The CDR3 DNA follows: TGTGCCAGCAGTTACATCCCGGGACAGGGTATGACGGAGGGGGACATTCAGTACTTC.